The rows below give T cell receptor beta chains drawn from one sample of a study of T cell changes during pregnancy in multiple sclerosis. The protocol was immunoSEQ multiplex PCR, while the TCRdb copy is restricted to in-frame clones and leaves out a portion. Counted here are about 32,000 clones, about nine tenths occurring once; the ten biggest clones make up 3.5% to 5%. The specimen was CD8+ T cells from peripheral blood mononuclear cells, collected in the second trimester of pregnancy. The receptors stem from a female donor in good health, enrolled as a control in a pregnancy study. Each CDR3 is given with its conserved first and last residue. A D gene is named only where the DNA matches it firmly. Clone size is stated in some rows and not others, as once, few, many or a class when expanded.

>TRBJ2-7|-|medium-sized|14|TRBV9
TGTGCCAGCAGCCCATCTGGGGCCTCCTACGAGCAGTACTTC
CASSPSGASYEQYF
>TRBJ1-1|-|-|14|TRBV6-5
TGTGCCAGCAGTTACATCGGGGGGCAAACTGAAGCTTTCTTT
CASSYIGGQTEAFF
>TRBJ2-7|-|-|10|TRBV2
TGTGCCAGCAGGAGCTACGAGCAGTACTTC
CASRSYEQYF
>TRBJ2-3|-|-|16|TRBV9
TGTGCCAGCAGCCAAGAGAGCTCGGGGGGCACAGATACGCAGTATTTT
CASSQESSGGTDTQYF
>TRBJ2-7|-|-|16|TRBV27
TGTGCCAGCAGTTTATCGGGGTTAGGACAGACCTACGAGCAGTACTTC
CASSLSGLGQTYEQYF
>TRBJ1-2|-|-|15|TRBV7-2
TGTGCCAGCAGCTTAACCCGAACAGCCAACTATGGCTACACCTTC
CASSLTRTANYGYTF
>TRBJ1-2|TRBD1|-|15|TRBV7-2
TGTGCCAGCAGCCCCCTGGGACAGGGAAGGGATGGCTACACCTTC
CASSPLGQGRDGYTF
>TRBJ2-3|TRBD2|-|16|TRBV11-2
TGTGCCAGCAGGCCGACTAGCGGGGGGGTTCGGATTACGCAGTATTTT
CASRPTSGGVRITQYF
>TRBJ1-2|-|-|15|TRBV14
TGTGCCAGCGCGAATGGGGCCCAGGACGTACATGGCTACACCTTC
CASANGAQDVHGYTF
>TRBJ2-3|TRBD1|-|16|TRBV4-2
TGTGCCAGCAGCCAGGAGGACAGGGGGGCCACAGATACGCAGTATTTT
CASSQEDRGATDTQYF
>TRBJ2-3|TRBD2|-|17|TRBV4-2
TGTGCCAGCAGCCCCTTGGTTAGCGGGGCAGTTCCAGATACGCAGTATTTT
CASSPLVSGAVPDTQYF
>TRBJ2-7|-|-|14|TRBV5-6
TGTGCCAGCAGCCCGACGGGGGTCACGTACGAGCAGTACTTC
CASSPTGVTYEQYF
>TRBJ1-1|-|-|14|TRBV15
TGTGCCACCAGCAGAGTCCTCGAGTTCACTGAAGCTTTCTTT
CATSRVLEFTEAFF
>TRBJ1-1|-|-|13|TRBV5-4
TGTGCCAGCAGCGTGGCAGGGTTGACTGAAGCTTTCTTT
CASSVAGLTEAFF
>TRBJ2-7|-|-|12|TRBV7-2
TGTGCCAGCAGCTTATTTCGGGGGGAGCAGTACTTC
CASSLFRGEQYF
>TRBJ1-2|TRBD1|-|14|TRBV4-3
TGCGCCAGCAGCCAAGACAGGGGGCAAGGAGGCTACACCTTC
CASSQDRGQGGYTF
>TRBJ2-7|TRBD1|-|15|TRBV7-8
TGTGCCAGCAGCCCCACCGGGACAGGGGCCTACGAGCAGTACTTC
CASSPTGTGAYEQYF
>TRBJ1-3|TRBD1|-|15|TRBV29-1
TGCAGCGTTGAGGCAGGGGGCCCTTCTGGAAACACCATATATTTT
CSVEAGGPSGNTIYF
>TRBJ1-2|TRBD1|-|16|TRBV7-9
TGTGCCAGCAGCTTAGCTAGGGACAGCATCAACTATGGCTACACCTTC
CASSLARDSINYGYTF
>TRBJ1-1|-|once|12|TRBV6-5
TGTGCCGTTTCTGCGGGGGCGACTGAAGCTTTCTTT
CAVSAGATEAFF
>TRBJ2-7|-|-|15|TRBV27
TGTGCCAGCAGTTTAACGGCAGGGTCCTCCTACGAGCAGTACTTC
CASSLTAGSSYEQYF
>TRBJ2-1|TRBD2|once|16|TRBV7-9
TGTGCCAGCAGCTTAGCCCTAGCGGGGGCCACAAATGAGCAGTTCTTC
CASSLALAGATNEQFF
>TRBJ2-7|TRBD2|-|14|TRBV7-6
TGTGCCAGCAGCTCGGGAGGGACCACCTACGAGCAGTACTTC
CASSSGGTTYEQYF
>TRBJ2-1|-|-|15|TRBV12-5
TGTGCTAGTGGTTTGGAAATAACAGGGTACAATGAGCAGTTCTTC
CASGLEITGYNEQFF
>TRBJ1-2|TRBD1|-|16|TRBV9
TGTGCCAGCAGCGCGGAGCCGGGACAGACCTACTATGGCTACACCTTC
CASSAEPGQTYYGYTF
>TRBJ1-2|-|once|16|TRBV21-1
TGTGCCAGCAGCAAACACGATGCAGTCCCGGGATATGGCTACACCTTC
CASSKHDAVPGYGYTF
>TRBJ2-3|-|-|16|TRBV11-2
TGTGCCAGCAGCTTAGTAGGAGGGGGGGCGGAGGATACGCAGTATTTT
CASSLVGGGAEDTQYF
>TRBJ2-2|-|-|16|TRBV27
TGTGCCAGCAGTTCCCCACTACCTACGAACACCGGGGAGCTGTTTTTT
CASSSPLPTNTGELFF
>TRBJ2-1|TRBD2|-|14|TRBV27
TGTGCCAGCAGCCGGGGGGGCTCCTACAATGAGCAGTTCTTC
CASSRGGSYNEQFF
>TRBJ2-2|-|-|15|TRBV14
TGTGCCAGCAGACATGGGGCAGCGAACACCGGGGAGCTGTTTTTT
CASRHGAANTGELFF
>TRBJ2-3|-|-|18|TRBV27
TGTGCCAGCAGTTTACATTTCTCGGGGGGCGAGGGCACAGATACGCAGTATTTT
CASSLHFSGGEGTDTQYF
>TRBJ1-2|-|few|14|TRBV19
TGTGCCAGTAGTATCGACGGGGCTAACTATGGCTACACCTTC
CASSIDGANYGYTF
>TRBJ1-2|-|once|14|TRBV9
TGTGCCAGCAGCGTGTCCGGAGCTAACTATGGCTACACCTTC
CASSVSGANYGYTF
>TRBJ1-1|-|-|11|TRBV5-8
TGTGCCAGCAGTCTAGGTCCTGAAGCTTTCTTT
CASSLGPEAFF
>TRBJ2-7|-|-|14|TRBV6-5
TGTGCCAGCAGTTCAAAGAGACAGTCCTACGAGCAGTACTTC
CASSSKRQSYEQYF
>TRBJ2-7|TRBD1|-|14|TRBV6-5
TGTGCCAGCAGTCGCGACAGGGCTTCCTACGAGCAGTACTTC
CASSRDRASYEQYF
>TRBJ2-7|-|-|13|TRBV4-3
TGCGCCAGCAGCCAAGGCGGTTCCTACGAGCAGTACTTC
CASSQGGSYEQYF
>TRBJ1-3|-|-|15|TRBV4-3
TGCGCCAGCAGCCAAAGTCAGGCTTCTGGAAACACCATATATTTT
CASSQSQASGNTIYF
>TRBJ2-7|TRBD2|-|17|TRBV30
TGTGCCTGGCTATCAGGGACTAGCGGGGCGTGGACCTACGAGCAGTACTTC
CAWLSGTSGAWTYEQYF
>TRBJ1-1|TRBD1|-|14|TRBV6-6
TGTGCCAGCAGTTATCAGGGGGCTCTCACTGAAGCTTTCTTT
CASSYQGALTEAFF
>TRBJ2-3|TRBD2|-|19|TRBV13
TGTGCCAGCAGCTCTCCGGGACTAGCGGGAGAAACTGGGGGAGATACGCAGTATTTT
CASSSPGLAGETGGDTQYF
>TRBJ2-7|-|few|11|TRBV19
TGTGCCAGTAGTACAGGCGGGGAGCAGTACTTC
CASSTGGEQYF
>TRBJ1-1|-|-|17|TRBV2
TGTGCCAGCAGTGGGGACCGGGACAATCTCGTGAGCACTGAAGCTTTCTTT
CASSGDRDNLVSTEAFF